These 5 T cell receptor beta chains share one sample of origin, sequenced in a study of blood T cell repertoires in COVID-19. Produced via immunoSEQ multiplex PCR; TCRdb's table is partial and in-frame only. The top ten clones hold around 8.9% of a sample with fewer than 250,000 clones, 81% of them seen once. The sample comprised PBMCs or T cells enriched from blood (not recorded which). The receptors come from a woman aged 45-65 years with acute COVID-19.

V and J are TRBV7-6 and TRBJ2-7; D perhaps matches TRBD2 (6 bases). This CDR3 has 15 amino acids. The V and J ends lost 5 bases and 6 bases respectively, with 20 bases between them. Germline assignment: CDR1 SGHVS and CDR2 FNYEAQ. The CDR3 nucleotides are TGTGCCAGCAGCGGGCGACGGGGAGGAGCGGGCGAGCAGTACTTC. Its translation is CASSGRRGGAGEQYF.

This clone occurred a few times. The genes are TRBV2 and TRBJ2-3; weak D call: TRBD2 (5 bases). Deletions cut 6 bases from V and 0 bases from J, with 13 bases between. Germline CDR1 SNHLY, CDR2 FYNNEI. The CDR3 length is 15 residues. Written as DNA, the CDR3 is TGTGCCAGCAGAGGACTCCGCACTAGCACAGATACGCAGTATTTT. It encodes CASRGLRTSTDTQYF. The variable domain in full, with the rest retrieved from reference TRBV2 and TRBJ2-3, is EPEVTQTPSHQVTQMGQEVILRCVPISNHLYFYWYRQILGQKVEFLVSFYNNEISEKSEIFDDQFSVERPDGSNFTLKIRSTKLEDSAMYFCASRGLRTSTDTQYFGPGTRLTVL.

This clone appeared a few times. The rearrangement uses TRBV5-4 and TRBJ1-3; no definite D call. V lost 3 bases to trimming and J lost 0 bases, with 4 bases between them. The CDR3 has 13 residues. Germline CDR1 is SGHNT and CDR2 is YYREEE (reference sequence). The CDR3 region is CASSSFSGNTIYF. CDR3 nucleotides: TGTGCCAGCAGCTCATTCTCTGGAAACACCATATATTTT.

This clone was picked up one time. The rearrangement uses TRBV28 and TRBJ1-6; 8 bases line up with TRBD1. The length of the CDR3 is 14 residues. Losses at the gene ends were 6 bases for V and 9 bases for J; bases not matched to a gene: 7. The V gene's germline CDR1 is MDHEN and CDR2 SYDVKM. The CDR3 region has the DNA TGTGCCAGCAGCCTGGACAGGGTTGGTTCACCCCTCCACTTT. Translation gives CASSLDRVGSPLHF.

V and J are TRBV27 and TRBJ2-3; TRBD2 matches 9 bases. This CDR3 is built from 15 residues. With 6 bases clipped from V and 2 bases from J, the junction kept 6 bases outside the gene matches. CDR1 and CDR2 (germline): MNHEY, SMNVEV (reference sequence). This CDR3 reads CASSRLADPTDTQYF. The CDR3 DNA sequence: TGTGCCAGCAGCAGACTAGCGGACCCCACAGATACGCAGTATTTT.